This T cell receptor beta chain originates from a study of blood T cell repertoires in COVID-19. Data came from immunoSEQ multiplex PCR; TCRdb stores just in-frame clones and leaves some out. The data contain about 170,000 clones, approximately 85% of them singletons. V was pared by 8 bases and J by 6 bases, with 7 bases of the junction left unmatched. This CDR3 has 13 amino acids. The V gene's germline CDR1 is ENHRY and CDR2 SYGVKD. The chain uses TRBV10-3 and TRBJ2-1; 7 positions match TRBD2. The sequence was obtained from a man aged 55 to 69 who had recovered from COVID-19. The sample taken for sequencing was peripheral blood. Here the CDR3 DNA reads TGTGCCATCCTGGCGGGGGAATTCAATGAGCAGTTCTTC. Amino acid sequence: CAILAGEFNEQFF.